What follows are 15 T cell receptor beta chains derived from one specimen sequenced in a study of blood T cell repertoires in COVID-19. Using immunoSEQ multiplex PCR, the repertoire was profiled, and TCRdb retains in-frame clones only, with some absent. Of a few hundred thousand clones in the sample, 86% were seen once. The source material was peripheral blood. The source is a woman between 45 and 65 years old with acute or convalescent COVID-19.

This chain uses TRBV4-2 with TRBJ1-1; D remains unclear. Germline-derived CDR1 and CDR2 are LGHNA and YNFKEQ. V was trimmed by 0 bases and J by 12 bases, leaving 14 bases between them. The CDR3 spans 13 residues. As DNA, the CDR3 is TGTGCCAGCAGCCAAGAAGGGAGAGCCCGAACTTTCTTT. This sequence encodes CASSQEGRARTFF.

The V gene is TRBV28, the J gene TRBJ2-6; maybe TRBD1 (7 bases). The germline gives CDR1 MDHEN, CDR2 SYDVKM. This CDR3 has 17 residues. V was pared by 6 bases and J by 0 bases, with 15 bases between. CDR3 bases: TGTGCCAGCAGCTCAGGGGGGTTCTTCTCTGGGGCCAACGTCCTGACTTTC. Amino acid sequence: CASSSGGFFSGANVLTF.

V gene TRBV14 combines with J gene TRBJ1-4, with 9 bases fitting TRBD1. Trimming cost V 0 bases and J 8 bases; bases outside gene matches: 10. This CDR3 region has 17 residues. The germline V gene has CDR1 SGHDN and CDR2 FVKESK. This CDR3 is CASSQDTGGGRWEKLFF. CDR3 in DNA: TGTGCCAGCAGCCAAGATACAGGGGGCGGACGATGGGAAAAACTGTTTTTT.

The gene calls are TRBV24-1 and TRBJ2-1; D might be TRBD2 (6 bases). V was trimmed by 3 bases and J by 3 bases, leaving 11 bases between them. CDR3 length: 15 amino acids. Germline CDR1 is KGHDR and CDR2 is SFDVKD. CDR3 region: CATSDRLAYYNEQFF. CDR3 DNA: TGTGCCACCAGTGATCGGCTAGCGTACTACAATGAGCAGTTCTTC.

The V and J genes are TRBV11-1 and TRBJ1-2, with TRBD1 matching over 9 bases. V shed 5 bases and J 4 bases; nucleotides not matched to a gene: 5. CDR1 is SGHAT and CDR2 is FQDESV in the germline V gene (reference sequence). The CDR3 contains 14 residues. The CDR3 DNA follows: TGTGCCAGCAGCCCGGACAGGGGCGTCTATGGCTACACCTTC. Translated, it gives CASSPDRGVYGYTF.

This clone was observed a single time. The chain combines TRBV5-1 with TRBJ2-6, with 8 bases lining up with TRBD2. Trimming at V came to 3 bases and at J to 2 bases, leaving 1 base not matched to a gene. This CDR3 has 15 amino acids. CDR1 and CDR2 from the germline V gene are SGHRS and YFSETQ. In DNA, the CDR3 is TGCGCCAGCAGCTCCGGGGGGGCTGGGGCCAACGTCCTGACTTTC. Encoded protein: CASSSGGAGANVLTF.

CDR3 sequence reads: CASSRGQTYEQYF. CDR3 DNA sequence: TGTGCCAGCAGCCGGGGACAAACCTACGAGCAGTACTTC. The rearrangement uses TRBV7-9 and TRBJ2-7; tentatively, D is TRBD1 (6 bases). Germline values: CDR1 SEHNR, CDR2 FQNEAQ (reference sequence). There are 13 residues in the CDR3. V dropped 5 bases and J dropped 2 bases, with 10 bases sitting between them. Using reference TRBV7-9 and TRBJ2-7 for the parts outside the CDR3, the full variable domain is DTGVSQNPRHKITKRGQNVTFRCDPISEHNRLYWYRQTLGQGPEFLTYFQNEAQLEKSRLLSDRFSAERPKGSFSTLEIQRTEQGDSAMYLCASSRGQTYEQYFGPGTRLTVT.

The CDR3 coding sequence is TGTGCCAGCAGCCCACAGGGAGTTAATGAAAAACTGTTTTTT. This translates into CASSPQGVNEKLFF. The chain links TRBV2 to TRBJ1-4; possibly TRBD1 for D (6 bases). The CDR3 loop spans 14 amino acids. V gave up 6 bases and J gave up 4 bases, with 12 bases separating them. The germline gives CDR1 SNHLY, CDR2 FYNNEI.

CDR3 residues: CATSGWGQGGNEQYF. The DNA for the CDR3 is TGTGCCACCAGTGGTTGGGGACAGGGAGGAAACGAGCAGTACTTC. The chain joins TRBV24-1 to TRBJ2-7, with 9 nucleotides matching TRBD1. The CDR3 is 15 amino acids. Unmatched junction bases numbered 9, after V lost 5 bases and J lost 5 bases. CDR1 is KGHDR and CDR2 is SFDVKD in the germline V gene.

The chain employs TRBV24-1 and TRBJ2-1; 8 nucleotides align to TRBD2. Germline V lookup: CDR1 KGHDR, CDR2 SFDVKD. The CDR3 runs 18 residues. J gave up 2 bases and V 3 bases, and 11 bases lay outside the gene matches. The CDR3 is CATSDTRGGSLAYNEQFF. The DNA of the CDR3 is TGTGCCACCAGTGATACTCGGGGGGGAAGTCTCGCCTACAATGAGCAGTTCTTC.

This clone appeared once. The V call is TRBV7-2, the J call TRBJ1-2; the match to TRBD1 covers 7 bases. With 5 bases clipped from V and 0 bases from J, the junction kept 3 bases outside the gene matches. Germline assignment: CDR1 SGHTA and CDR2 FQGNSA. The CDR3 extends over 14 amino acids. The CDR3 coding sequence is TGTGCCAGCAGCCTGGACAGGCCTAACTATGGCTACACCTTC. Translated: CASSLDRPNYGYTF. The full variable domain, rest sourced from reference TRBV7-2 and TRBJ1-2, is GAGVSQSPSNKVTEKGKDVELRCDPISGHTALYWYRQSLGQGLEFLIYFQGNSAPDKSGLPSDRFSAERTGGSVSTLTIQRTQQEDSAVYLCASSLDRPNYGYTFGSGTRLTVV.

The chain has TRBV30 and TRBJ2-7, with D maybe TRBD1 (6 bases). CDR1 and CDR2 (germline): GTSNPN, SVGIG (reference sequence). Trimming pared 2 bases from V and 9 bases from J, leaving 11 bases between. This CDR3 contains 11 residues. The CDR3 DNA follows: TGTGCCTGGAGTATAGAACAGGGGCAGTACTTC. Amino acid sequence: CAWSIEQGQYF.

The rearrangement uses TRBV2 and TRBJ1-1; tentatively, D is TRBD1 (5 bases). There are 14 residues in the CDR3. CDR1 and CDR2 (germline): SNHLY, FYNNEI. Between the trimmed V and J ends, which lost 4 bases and 1 base, there was a span of 10 bases. The CDR3 DNA sequence: TGTGCCAGCAGTGTCAACAGGTGGAACACTGAAGCTTTCTTT. Protein product: CASSVNRWNTEAFF. Variable domain in full (rest from reference TRBV2 and TRBJ1-1): EPEVTQTPSHQVTQMGQEVILRCVPISNHLYFYWYRQILGQKVEFLVSFYNNEISEKSEIFDDQFSVERPDGSNFTLKIRSTKLEDSAMYFCASSVNRWNTEAFFGQGTRLTVV.

This clone was picked up one time. The V call is TRBV28, the J call TRBJ2-3, with 7 positions matching TRBD1. The germline V gene has CDR1 MDHEN and CDR2 SYDVKM. The CDR3 loop spans 13 amino acids. J was trimmed by 4 bases and V by 6 bases; bases with no gene match: 4. Here the CDR3 DNA reads TGTGCCAGCAGATCCACAGGGGCAGATACGCAGTATTTT. Translating gives CASRSTGADTQYF. The full variable domain, in which reference TRBV28 and TRBJ2-3 provide the parts outside the CDR3, is DVKVTQSSRYLVKRTGEKVFLECVQDMDHENMFWYRQDPGLGLRLIYFSYDVKMKEKGDIPEGYSVSREKKERFSLILESASTNQTSMYLCASRSTGADTQYFGPGTRLTVL.

The chain uses TRBV7-9 and TRBJ1-2; perhaps TRBD1 as D (6 bases). Germline V gene sequence: CDR1 SEHNR, CDR2 FQNEAQ (reference sequence). Trimming cost V 3 bases and J 6 bases, with 8 bases left between them. This CDR3 spans 12 amino acids. The CDR3 protein is CASSFTGNGYTF. In DNA, the CDR3 is TGTGCCAGCAGCTTTACAGGGAATGGCTACACCTTC.